This entry describes one TCR beta chain. This sample was included in a study of blood T cell repertoires in COVID-19. Study-level information: COVID-19 samples from acute and convalescent phases originated in the United States, Italy and Spain.

Grouping used clinical history reported by participants in a survey and questionnaire. Donors of Cohort 3 who recovered were those that had two negative PCRs, clearance, or symptom resolution. In the authors' workflow: Quantification of nucleated cells was approximated via reference gene primer amplification. The repertoire was sequenced with immunoSEQ multiplex PCR; TCRdb's copy has only in-frame clones and lacks some. The V and J calls and the clone size are those of that table, but D and trimming were determined from the DNA. The sample records under 350,000 clones, 90% being singletons. The CDR3 is made up of 13 amino acids. The V end lost 4 bases, the J end lost 2 bases, and 8 bases lay between the germline ends. Germline loops: CDR1 SGHVS, CDR2 FQNEAQ.

Sequencing input: PBMCs or T cells enriched from blood (not recorded which). The chain joins TRBV7-8 to TRBJ1-2; D gene ambiguous. The TCR originated in a man in his sixties who had recovered from COVID-19. CDR3 in DNA: TGTGCCAGCAGCTCGGGTTTAAACTATGGCTACACCTTC. Translated: CASSSGLNYGYTF. The variable domain in full, completed from reference TRBV7-8 and TRBJ1-2, reads GAGVSQSPRYKVAKRGQDVALRCDPISGHVSLFWYQQALGQGPEFLTYFQNEAQLDKSGLPSDRFFAERPEGSVSTLKIQRTQQEDSAVYLCASSSGLNYGYTFGSGTRLTVV.